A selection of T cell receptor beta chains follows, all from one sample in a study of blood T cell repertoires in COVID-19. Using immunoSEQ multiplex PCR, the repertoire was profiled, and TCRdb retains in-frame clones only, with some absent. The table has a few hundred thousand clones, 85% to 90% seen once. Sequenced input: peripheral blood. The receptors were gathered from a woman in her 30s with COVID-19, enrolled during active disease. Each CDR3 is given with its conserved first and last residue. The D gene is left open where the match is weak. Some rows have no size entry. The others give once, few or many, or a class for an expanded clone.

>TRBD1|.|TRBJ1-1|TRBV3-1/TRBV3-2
TGTGCCAGCAACAACCGGGACAGGTTGAACACTGAAGCTTTCTTT
CASNNRDRLNTEAFF
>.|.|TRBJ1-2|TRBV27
TGTGCCAGCAGACCCACAGCATCCTATGGCTACACCTTC
CASRPTASYGYTF
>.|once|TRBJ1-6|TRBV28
TGTGCCAGCAGGCCCCAGGGGCACAATTCACCCCTCCACTTT
CASRPQGHNSPLHF
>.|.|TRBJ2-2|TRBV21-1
TGTGCCAGCAGACTCCCTTGGACAGGGAAGAACACCGGGGAGCTGTTTTTT
CASRLPWTGKNTGELFF
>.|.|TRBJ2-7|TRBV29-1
TGCAGCGTAGGACAGTTTTACGAGCAGTACTTC
CSVGQFYEQYF
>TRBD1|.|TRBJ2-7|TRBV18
TGTGCCAGCTCACCCCTGGACAGGGGGGGGGAGCAGTACTTC
CASSPLDRGGEQYF
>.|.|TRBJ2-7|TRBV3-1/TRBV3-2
TGTGCCAGCAGCCAAGACCGACTAGTGGACGAGCAGTACTTC
CASSQDRLVDEQYF
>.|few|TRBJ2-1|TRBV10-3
TGTGCCATCAGTGATCGTCTAGGGGATGAGCAGTTCTTC
CAISDRLGDEQFF
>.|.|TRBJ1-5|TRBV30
TGTGCCTGGAGTCGGAGGCAGAGCAATCAGCCCCAGCATTTT
CAWSRRQSNQPQHF
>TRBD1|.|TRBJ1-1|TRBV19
TGTGCCAGCAGCCGGGACAGGGGTGGGAACACTGAAGCTTTCTTT
CASSRDRGGNTEAFF
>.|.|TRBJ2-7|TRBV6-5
TGTGCCAGCGGCGGAGAACCCTACGAGCAGTACTTC
CASGGEPYEQYF
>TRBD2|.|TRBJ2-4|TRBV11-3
TGTGCCAGCAGCTCTCGACGTATACTAGCGGGGGATGGGTACATTCAGTACTTC
CASSSRRILAGDGYIQYF
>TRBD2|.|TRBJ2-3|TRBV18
TGTGCCAGCTCTCGAGCGGGGTTGGGGACAGATACGCAGTATTTT
CASSRAGLGTDTQYF
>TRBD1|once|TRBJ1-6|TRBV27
TGTGCCAGCAGTCCTAGGACAGGGTATAATTCACCCCTCCACTTT
CASSPRTGYNSPLHF
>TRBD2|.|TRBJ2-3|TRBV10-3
TGTGCCATCAGTGAGTCGAGGTCGACTAGCGGGGTGACAGATACGCAGTATTTT
CAISESRSTSGVTDTQYF
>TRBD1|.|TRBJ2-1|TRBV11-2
TGTGCCAGCAGGAGACCGGGACAGAGCTCCTACAATGAGCAGTTCTTC
CASRRPGQSSYNEQFF
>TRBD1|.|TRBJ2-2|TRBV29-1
TGCAGCCCGTGGACCGAGGATAGGGGACAGGGTAACACCGGGGAGCTGTTTTTT
CSPWTEDRGQGNTGELFF
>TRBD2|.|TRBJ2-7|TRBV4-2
TGTGCCAGCAGCTCATTGCGGGGGGGCTCCTACGAGCAGTACTTC
CASSSLRGGSYEQYF
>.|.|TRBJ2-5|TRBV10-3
TGTGCCATCAGTGACCTGGCAGAGACCCAGTACTTC
CAISDLAETQYF
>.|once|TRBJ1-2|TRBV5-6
TGTGCCAGCAGCTTTCCGGGATATGGCTACACCTTC
CASSFPGYGYTF
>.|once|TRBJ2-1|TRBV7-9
TGTGCCAGCAGCTTAGGAGCAAGCTCCTACAATGAGCAGTTCTTC
CASSLGASSYNEQFF
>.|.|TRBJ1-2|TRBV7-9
TGTGCCAGCAGCTTACGGGAGGACTATGGCTACACCTTC
CASSLREDYGYTF
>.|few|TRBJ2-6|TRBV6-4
TGTGCCAGCGGGCCCGAAGCTGGGGCCAACGTCCTGACTTTC
CASGPEAGANVLTF
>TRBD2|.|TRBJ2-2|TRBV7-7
TGTGCCAGCAGCTTAGTGAGCGGGACTAGGACCGGGGAGCTGTTTTTT
CASSLVSGTRTGELFF
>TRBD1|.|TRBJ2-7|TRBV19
TGTGCCAGTAGTTCCGGGACAGGGCACTACGAGCAGTACTTC
CASSSGTGHYEQYF
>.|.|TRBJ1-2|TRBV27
TGTGCCAGCAGTCCCTCACCCCGGGGGGCCTATGGCTACACCTTC
CASSPSPRGAYGYTF
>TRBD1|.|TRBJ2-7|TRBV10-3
TGTGCCATCAGACTGGGACAGGGGACGAGTTACGAGCAGTACTTC
CAIRLGQGTSYEQYF